This passage covers 32 T cell receptor beta chains from one sample sequenced in a study of blood T cells in healthy people across ages. Primed by a sample-barcoded 5' primer and a J-beta primer mix, a second PCR proceeded for about 6 to 11 cycles. TCRdb re-analysed the 5' RACE reads in MiXCR, keeping a single row per CDR3 protein. In the table there are about 780,000 distinct CDR3 sequences, less than 60% of which are singletons. The sample was blood. Every receptor here comes from a man aged 80 or over in good health.

In its sample, this clonotype was seen many times. This rearrangement joins TRBV7-2 to TRBJ2-3, with D possibly matching TRBD1 (6 bases). This CDR3 is 17 amino acids long. With 1 base removed from V and 0 bases from J, the gap between germline ends came to 14 bases. CDR1 is SGHTA, CDR2 FQGNSA, per germline. The CDR3 sequence is CASSLVGRGFSTDTQYF. The DNA for the CDR3 is TGTGCCAGCAGCTTAGTTGGCAGGGGATTCAGCACAGATACGCAGTATTTT.

There are a few counts of this clonotype. The rearrangement joins TRBV20-1 to TRBJ2-5, with D uncertain. The ends were cut back, 2 bases at V and 5 bases at J, with 9 bases in the middle. Germline loops: CDR1 DFQATT, CDR2 SNEGSKA (reference sequence). The CDR3 has 12 residues. This CDR3 reads CSARRSRETQYF. The CDR3 DNA sequence: TGCAGTGCTAGACGTTCAAGGGAGACCCAGTACTTC.

As concerns this clonotype: This clone may be a read error of a much larger clone one base away. V and J are TRBV10-3 and TRBJ2-7; TRBD2 matches 9 bases. Germline assignment: CDR1 ENHRY and CDR2 SYGVKD. This CDR3 has 15 amino acids. The CDR3: CVISGLAGSSYEQYF. The CDR3 coding sequence is TGTGTCATCAGTGGGCTAGCGGGGAGCTCCTACGAGCAGTACTTC.

Concerning this clonotype: A read error may be the cause here, since a much bigger clone is one base away. The CDR3 spells CASSVSIGTQYF. CDR3 coding DNA: TGTGCCAGCAGCGTGTCCATTGGGACCCAGTACTTC. The V gene is TRBV7-2, the J gene TRBJ2-7; D is unclear. The J call may be wrong; the DNA end is better matched by TRBJ2-5. The CDR3 is 12 amino acids. Germline V gives CDR1 SGHTA, CDR2 FQGNSA.

The table lists this clonotype with a few counts. The V and J genes are TRBV29-1 and TRBJ2-1, with no clear D. The germline V gene encodes CDR1 SQVTM and CDR2 ANQGSEA. The CDR3 contains 13 residues. V dropped 7 bases and J dropped 0 bases, with 10 bases sitting between them. CDR3 residues: CSARMSSYNEQFF. For the CDR3, the DNA is TGCAGCGCACGGATGAGCTCCTACAATGAGCAGTTCTTC.

The CDR3 sequence: CASSPSSGTGWNSPLHF. The CDR3 nucleotides are TGTGCCAGCAGTCCATCCTCCGGGACAGGGTGGAATTCACCCCTCCACTTT. The V call is TRBV28, the J call TRBJ1-6; TRBD1 aligns across 9 bases. Per the germline V gene, CDR1 is MDHEN and CDR2 is SYDVKM. This CDR3 spans 17 amino acids. The junction had 12 bases not matched to a gene; V was cut back by 5 bases and J by 7 bases.

This clonotype occurred a few times. This sequence joins TRBV20-1 and TRBJ2-3, with 9 bases identical to TRBD2. V was clipped by 4 bases and J by 6 bases; unmatched bases: 14. Germline V gives CDR1 DFQATT, CDR2 SNEGSKA (reference sequence). CDR3 length equals 16 residues. CDR3 sequence reads: CSATNRGSGRGDTQYF. For the CDR3, the DNA is TGCAGTGCTACAAACCGGGGTAGCGGGAGAGGGGATACGCAGTATTTT.

The V and J genes are TRBV18 and TRBJ2-1; D remains unclear. The germline V gene encodes CDR1 KGHSH and CDR2 LQKENI. V was trimmed by 6 bases and J by 10 bases, leaving 16 bases between them. The CDR3 has 13 amino acids. The CDR3 here is CASSPPSSYEQFF. CDR3 nucleotides: TGTGCCAGCTCGCCGCCGAGCTCCTACGAGCAGTTCTTC.

The genes are TRBV29-1 and TRBJ2-5, with no clear D. The CDR3 has 14 amino acids. V lost 4 bases and J 5 bases, leaving 17 bases between the germline ends. Germline loops: CDR1 SQVTM, CDR2 ANQGSEA. The CDR3 is CSVAPKTGGETQYF. CDR3 DNA: TGCAGCGTTGCCCCAAAAACGGGTGGCGAGACCCAGTACTTC.

Concerning this clonotype: It may be a read error: a sequence one base away is much more abundant. The J gene is TRBJ2-7, the V gene TRBV27; D gene ambiguous. Trimming shortened V by 8 bases and J by 4 bases, and 6 bases separated the two germline ends. This CDR3 comprises 10 residues. Germline values: CDR1 MNHEY, CDR2 SMNVEV (reference sequence). Here the CDR3 reads CASGIYEQYF. CDR3 bases: TGTGCCAGCGGTATTTACGAGCAGTACTTC.

This clonotype has more than one count but fewer than ten. V usage is TRBV20-1 and J usage is TRBJ2-2; 10 positions agree with TRBD1. Germline V gives CDR1 DFQATT, CDR2 SNEGSKA (reference sequence). J gave up 5 bases and V 5 bases, and 5 bases lay outside the gene matches. This CDR3 is built from 14 residues. CDR3 sequence: CSAEDRGPTGELFF. Written as DNA, the CDR3 is TGCAGTGCTGAAGACAGGGGGCCTACCGGGGAGCTGTTTTTT.

V usage is TRBV6-5 and J usage is TRBJ1-2; D is uncertain. The germline V and J ends were trimmed by 6 bases and 3 bases, with 11 bases remaining between them. The germline CDR1 and CDR2 sequences are MNHEY and SVGAGI. The CDR3 has 13 amino acids. The CDR3 protein is CASRTSDHYGYTF. The CDR3 DNA reads as TGTGCCAGCAGGACCTCGGATCACTATGGCTACACCTTC.

The rearrangement links TRBV11-3 to TRBJ2-5, with 9 nucleotides matching TRBD1. The J call may be mistaken, given a closer DNA end match to TRBJ2-7. The CDR3 covers 15 residues. Germline lookup yields CDR1 SGHNT and CDR2 YENEEA. CDR3 coding DNA: TGTGCCAGCAGCTTAGGGGCCGGGACAGGGAGCGAGCAGTACTTC. Translating it yields CASSLGAGTGSEQYF.

This clonotype was seen a handful of times. This rearrangement joins TRBV9 to TRBJ1-2, with D tentatively TRBD1 (5 bases). This CDR3 has 13 amino acids. The germline V and J ends were trimmed by 0 bases and 8 bases, with 11 bases remaining between them. Germline values: CDR1 SGDLS, CDR2 YYNGEE. The CDR3 nucleotides are TGTGCCAGCAGCGTAGATGGGACTGGCGGCTACACCTTC. It yields the protein CASSVDGTGGYTF.

This clonotype was counted between two and nine times. This rearrangement joins TRBV10-3 to TRBJ2-1; 11 bases are shared with TRBD2. Germline assignment: CDR1 ENHRY and CDR2 SYGVKD. V was clipped by 7 bases and J by 6 bases; unmatched bases: 8. This CDR3 contains 15 residues. The CDR3 coding sequence is TGTGCCATCATGGGTAGCGGGAGGGTGACCAATGAGCAGTTCTTC. Amino acid sequence: CAIMGSGRVTNEQFF.

The chain has TRBV4-1 and TRBJ1-6, with 8 bases identical to TRBD1. V was pared by 6 bases and J by 0 bases, with 10 bases of the junction left unmatched. The CDR3 has 18 amino acids. Germline CDR1 MGHRA, CDR2 YSYEKL. The CDR3 spells CASSLRDRFSSYNSPLHF. The CDR3 nucleotides are TGCGCCAGCAGTCTCCGGGACAGGTTCAGCTCCTATAATTCACCCCTCCACTTT.

This clonotype was seen more than once but under ten times. The chain is built from TRBV10-3 and TRBJ2-3; 8 bases line up with TRBD2. Germline values: CDR1 ENHRY, CDR2 SYGVKD. The CDR3 consists of 15 residues. J lost 4 bases, V lost 4 bases, and 7 bases had no gene match. The CDR3: CAISGLAGSADTQYF. The DNA of the CDR3 is TGTGCCATCAGTGGTCTAGCGGGTTCCGCAGATACGCAGTATTTT.

The V and J genes are TRBV7-2 and TRBJ2-7; the match to TRBD2 covers 9 bases. The CDR3 extends over 15 amino acids. Germline CDR1 and CDR2: SGHTA and FQGNSA. V trimming: 4 bases; J trimming: 7 bases; junction bases outside the gene matches: 11. DNA for the CDR3: TGTGCCAGCAGCTCACAAGCTAGCGGGGTGGGGGAGCAGTACTTC. This translates into CASSSQASGVGEQYF.

This rearrangement joins TRBV20-1 to TRBJ1-6; a weak D match, TRBD1 (6 bases). Trimming left V 3 bases short and J 7 bases short, with 13 bases between. This CDR3 comprises 14 residues. The germline V gene has CDR1 DFQATT and CDR2 SNEGSKA (reference sequence). CDR3: CSARDSRRNSPLHF. The CDR3 bases are TGCAGTGCTAGGGACAGTCGGCGGAATTCACCCCTCCACTTT.

This clonotype was recorded once. The J gene is TRBJ2-1, the V gene TRBV5-1; D is perhaps TRBD2 (5 bases). The germline V and J ends were trimmed by 0 bases and 4 bases, with 14 bases remaining between them. Germline-derived CDR1 and CDR2 are SGHRS and YFSETQ. The CDR3 sequence is 16 residues long. CDR3 protein: CASSLVGEQMYNEQFF. The CDR3 DNA reads as TGCGCCAGCAGCTTGGTCGGGGAACAGATGTACAATGAGCAGTTCTTC.

The CDR3: CSVAGTGSINYGYTF. CDR3 in DNA: TGCAGCGTAGCCGGGACAGGGTCGATCAACTATGGCTACACCTTC. The rearrangement links TRBV29-1 to TRBJ1-2, with 9 positions matching TRBD1. The junction had 10 bases not matched to a gene; V was cut back by 6 bases and J by 2 bases. The CDR3 consists of 15 residues. CDR1 is SQVTM, CDR2 ANQGSEA, per germline.

J is TRBJ2-4 and V is TRBV28, with 8 positions matching TRBD1. The DNA end is more similar to TRBJ2-7, so the J call may be wrong. The CDR3 spans 15 residues. Germline V gene sequence: CDR1 MDHEN, CDR2 SYDVKM. The CDR3 DNA follows: TGTGCCACCAGACAGGGGTACCTCTCCCCCTACGAGCAGTACTTC. Translated: CATRQGYLSPYEQYF.

This clonotype was detected many times. V usage is TRBV11-3 and J usage is TRBJ2-7; maybe TRBD2 (6 bases). The V end was cut by 3 bases, the J end by 7 bases, with 13 bases between. Germline assignment: CDR1 SGHNT and CDR2 YENEEA. The CDR3 has 13 residues. The CDR3 reads CASSLTQAGEQYF. The CDR3 region has the DNA TGTGCCAGCAGCTTGACTCAGGCGGGGGAGCAGTACTTC.

CDR3: CASSDVRTGLNEQYF. The CDR3 nucleotides are TGCGCCAGCAGTGACGTGAGGACAGGCCTCAATGAGCAGTACTTC. The V gene is TRBV10-1, the J gene TRBJ2-5; TRBD1 agrees at 7 bases. The CDR3 runs to 15 residues. Germline trimming cut 3 bases from V and 11 bases from J; bases unmatched to any gene: 15. Germline CDR1 reads WNHNN; CDR2 reads SYGVQD (reference sequence).

A remark on this clonotype: This may come from a read error, since a much larger clone is one base off. This sequence joins TRBV29-1 and TRBJ2-1; weak D call: TRBD1 (5 bases). The assigned J gene may be wrong: the sequence end matches TRBJ2-7 better. Looked up from germline, CDR1 is SQVTM and CDR2 is ANQGSEA. The CDR3 loop spans 15 amino acids. The CDR3 loop is CSVTLLGATYNEQYF. The CDR3, as DNA: TGCAGCGTGACCCTCCTTGGGGCAACCTACAATGAGCAGTACTTC.

This clonotype was observed many times. The chain recombines TRBV28 with TRBJ2-3; 8 bases line up with TRBD1. V lost 3 bases and J lost 2; bases outside the gene matches: 7. This CDR3 spans 16 amino acids. Per the germline V gene, CDR1 is MDHEN and CDR2 is SYDVKM. CDR3 in amino acids: CASSLGAGGITDTQYF. Here the CDR3 DNA reads TGTGCCAGCAGTTTGGGGGCAGGGGGCATCACAGATACGCAGTATTTT. Filled out from reference TRBV28 and TRBJ2-3, the complete variable domain reads DVKVTQSSRYLVKRTGEKVFLECVQDMDHENMFWYRQDPGLGLRLIYFSYDVKMKEKGDIPEGYSVSREKKERFSLILESASTNQTSMYLCASSLGAGGITDTQYFGPGTRLTVL.

J is TRBJ1-2 and V is TRBV6-1, with TRBD1 matching over 9 bases. Germline CDR1 is MNHNS and CDR2 is SASEGT. V shed 2 bases and J 3 bases; nucleotides not matched to a gene: 4. This CDR3 has 15 amino acids. Here the CDR3 DNA reads TGTGCCAGCAGTGAATTTCGGACAGGGGACTATGGCTACACCTTC. Protein product: CASSEFRTGDYGYTF.

This clonotype was seen only once. CDR3 bases: TGCGCCAGCAGCCAAGAGCGGGGGCCCTGGGAGCAGTACTTC. Translation gives CASSQERGPWEQYF. The V call is TRBV4-3, the J call TRBJ2-7; maybe TRBD2 (7 bases). The germline V and J ends were trimmed by 0 bases and 7 bases, with 13 bases remaining between them. This CDR3 contains 14 residues. CDR1 and CDR2 (germline): LGHNA, YSLEER.

The chain links TRBV29-1 to TRBJ1-5; 11 bases are a match to TRBD1. Unmatched junction bases numbered 5, after V lost 5 bases and J lost 2 bases. This CDR3 is built from 15 residues. From germline, CDR1 is SQVTM and CDR2 ANQGSEA. The chain's CDR3 is CSVKDRGPGNQPQHF. Written as DNA, the CDR3 is TGCAGCGTTAAGGACAGGGGGCCTGGCAATCAGCCCCAGCATTTT.

This clonotype was observed a handful of times. This rearrangement joins TRBV21-1 to TRBJ1-5; the table calls TRBD1, which could not be checked here. TRBV21-1 is classified as a pseudogene. The CDR3 spans 15 residues. CDR3 sequence reads: CASSKADSYNQPQHF. The DNA of the CDR3 is TGTGCCAGCAGCAAAGCGGACAGCTACAATCAGCCCCAGCATTTT.

The chain has TRBV27 and TRBJ2-7, with 9 positions matching TRBD2. The trim removed 7 bases at V and 6 bases at J, leaving 10 bases unmatched. This CDR3 is 14 amino acids long. Germline assignment: CDR1 MNHEY and CDR2 SMNVEV (reference sequence). CDR3: CASIGSGSIGEQYF. In nucleotides, the CDR3 is TGTGCCAGCATTGGTAGCGGGAGTATCGGCGAGCAGTACTTC.

The sample holds one count of this clonotype. The chain uses TRBV15 and TRBJ2-1; D uncertain. V was pared by 0 bases and J by 7 bases, with 7 bases between. Germline V lookup: CDR1 LNHNV, CDR2 YYDKDF (reference sequence). The CDR3 totals 13 residues. CDR3: CATSRENGNEQFF. CDR3 bases: TGTGCCACCAGCAGAGAAAACGGGAATGAGCAGTTCTTC.